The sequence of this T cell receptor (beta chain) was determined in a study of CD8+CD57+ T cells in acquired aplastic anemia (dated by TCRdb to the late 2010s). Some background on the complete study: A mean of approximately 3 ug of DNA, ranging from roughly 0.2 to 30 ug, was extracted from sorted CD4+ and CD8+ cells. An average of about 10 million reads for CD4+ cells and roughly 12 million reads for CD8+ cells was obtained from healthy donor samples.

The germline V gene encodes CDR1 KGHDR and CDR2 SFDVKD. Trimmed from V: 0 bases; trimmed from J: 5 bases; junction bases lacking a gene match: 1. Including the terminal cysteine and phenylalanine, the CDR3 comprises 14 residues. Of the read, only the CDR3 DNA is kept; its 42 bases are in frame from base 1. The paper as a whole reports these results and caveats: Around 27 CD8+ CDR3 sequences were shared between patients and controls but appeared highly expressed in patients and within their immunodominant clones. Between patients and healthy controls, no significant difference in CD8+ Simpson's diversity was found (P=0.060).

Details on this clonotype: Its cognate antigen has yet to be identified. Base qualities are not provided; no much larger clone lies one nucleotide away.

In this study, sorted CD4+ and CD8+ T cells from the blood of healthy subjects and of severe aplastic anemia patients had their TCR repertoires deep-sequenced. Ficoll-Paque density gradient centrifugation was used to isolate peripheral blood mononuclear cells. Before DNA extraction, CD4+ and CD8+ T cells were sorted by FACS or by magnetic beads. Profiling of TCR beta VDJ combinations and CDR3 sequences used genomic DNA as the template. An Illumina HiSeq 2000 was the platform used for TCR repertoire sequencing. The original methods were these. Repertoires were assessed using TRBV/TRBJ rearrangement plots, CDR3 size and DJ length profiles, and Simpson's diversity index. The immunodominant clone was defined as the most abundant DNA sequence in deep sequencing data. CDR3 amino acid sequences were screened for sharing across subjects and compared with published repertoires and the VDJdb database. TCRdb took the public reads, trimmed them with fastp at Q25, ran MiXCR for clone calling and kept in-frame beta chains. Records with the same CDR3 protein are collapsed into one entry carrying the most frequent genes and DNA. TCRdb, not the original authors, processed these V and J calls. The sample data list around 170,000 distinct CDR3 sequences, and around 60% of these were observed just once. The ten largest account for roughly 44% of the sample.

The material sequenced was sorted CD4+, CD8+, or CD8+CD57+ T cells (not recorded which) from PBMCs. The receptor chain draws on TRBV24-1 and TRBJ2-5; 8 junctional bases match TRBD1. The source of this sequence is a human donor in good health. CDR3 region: CATSDLGTGETQYF. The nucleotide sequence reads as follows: TGTGCCACCAGTGATTTGGGGACAGGCGAGACCCAGTACTTC.